This entry features one TCR beta chain sequence. The sample originates from a study of long-term antiretroviral therapy in people with HIV. The CDR3 is 16 residues long. Germline lookup yields CDR1 KGHSH and CDR2 LQKENI. Trimming pared 0 bases from V and 0 bases from J, leaving 9 bases between. The immunoSEQ assay was v3.0, run at survey level. Sequencing used immunoSEQ multiplex PCR; TCRdb keeps in-frame clones, though not all of them. The sample shows about 25,000 clones, about four fifths of them seen only once. Source: unsorted PBMCs, taken 3 years after starting antiretroviral therapy. This TCR was recovered from a man between 18 and 35 years old with HIV. V is TRBV18 and J is TRBJ1-3; D perhaps matches TRBD1 (6 bases). CDR3 bases: TGTGCCAGCTCACCACCTCAGACAGGCTCTGGAAACACCATATATTTT. This translates into CASSPPQTGSGNTIYF.